The clone carrying this T cell receptor beta chain was recorded at least ten times. Its antigen remains unidentified. This CDR3 is built from 12 residues. The junction had 2 bases not matched to a gene; V was cut back by 3 bases and J by 5 bases. In germline, CDR1 is DFQATT, CDR2 SNEGSKA (reference sequence). This entry comes from a study of Graves' ophthalmopathy and Graves' hyperthyroidism. A diagnosis was made from clinical symptoms together with serum thyroxine, TRAb, thyroid ultrasound and orbital computed tomography. It was from around 10 ml of fresh peripheral blood that the PBMCs came. Whole-study findings and limits: Forecasting of ophthalmopathy progression by the model achieved 60% to 71% sensitivity and less than 80% specificity.

As the template, RNA transcripts were used to amplify TCR beta CDR3 regions. Following a first-round RT-PCR that used HTBI primers, a second-round multiplex PCR was carried out. Each CDR3 protein gets one entry after TCRdb re-called the multiplex PCR reads with MiXCR. The sample comprises around 170,000 distinct CDR3 sequences, about 40% of which are singletons, and 5.8% rests with the top ten. The chain recombines TRBV20-1 with TRBJ2-5; TRBD2 agrees at 8 bases. This receptor was identified in a woman aged 35 to 49 with Graves' ophthalmopathy. The sequenced sample consisted of peripheral blood. DNA of the CDR3: TGCAGTGCTAGCGGGAGGGGCGAGACCCAGTACTTC. Its translation is CSASGRGETQYF.